These 22 T cell receptor beta chains share one sample of origin, sequenced in a study of CD8 T cells in Susac syndrome. Reverse transcription of 0.5 to 1 ug RNA was carried out with random hexamers. TCRdb independently ran MiXCR on the immunoSEQ multiplex PCR reads; one entry per CDR3 protein. Of 100,000 to 150,000 distinct CDR3 sequences in the sample, around 94% are singletons; the top ten hold over 0.065%. Sequenced: CD4+ T cells from PBMCs. The receptors originated from a human donor in good health.

The CDR3: CASSQGRGWGTEAFF. The DNA of the CDR3 is TGTGCCAGCAGCCAAGGGAGGGGCTGGGGCACTGAAGCTTTCTTT. This rearrangement joins TRBV3-1 to TRBJ1-1, with D perhaps matching TRBD1 (5 bases). V lost 1 base, J lost 4 bases, and 13 bases lay in between. CDR1 is LGHDT and CDR2 is YNNKEL in the germline V gene (reference sequence). The CDR3 extends over 15 amino acids.

V and J are TRBV7-2 and TRBJ1-2, with D possibly TRBD1 on 5 matching bases. CDR1 and CDR2 from the germline V gene are SGHTA and FQGNSA. V was trimmed by 6 bases and J by 2 bases, leaving 13 bases between them. The CDR3 spans 14 residues. In nucleotides, the CDR3 is TGTGCCAGCAGGGGGGGGGATTCGAACTATGGCTACACCTTC. Its protein is CASRGGDSNYGYTF.

This chain joins TRBV29-1 and TRBJ2-7; D not certain. The CDR3 is 11 residues long. Germline V gene data show CDR1 as SQVTM and CDR2 as ANQGSEA. Trimming took 7 bases from V and 6 from J, leaving 13 bases between them. The CDR3 DNA reads TGCAGCGCCCTGACGGACCCCGAGCAGTACTTC. Residues: CSALTDPEQYF.

The chain has TRBV13 and TRBJ1-3, with D unresolved. The CDR3 length is 14 residues. V gave up 4 bases and J gave up 0 bases, with 7 bases separating them. Germline-derived CDR1 and CDR2 are PRHDT and FYEKMQ (reference sequence). The CDR3 bases are TGTGCCAGCAGCTCCTACCGCTCTGGAAACACCATATATTTT. Translation gives CASSSYRSGNTIYF.

The table lists this clonotype with a count of one. V usage is TRBV7-2 and J usage is TRBJ2-5, with no clear D. Trimming left V 5 bases short and J 1 base short, with 11 bases between. This CDR3 has 14 amino acids. Germline V gives CDR1 SGHTA, CDR2 FQGNSA. The CDR3, as DNA: TGTGCCAGCAGCCCCTCGTACGCCCAAGAGACCCAGTACTTC. Amino acid sequence: CASSPSYAQETQYF.

The chain recombines TRBV23-1 with TRBJ2-5; 12 nucleotides match TRBD2. TRBV23-1 belongs to the ORF category, with a function that is uncertain. V dropped 1 base and J dropped 1; count of bases not matched to a gene: 13. CDR3 length: 20 amino acids. The CDR3 spells CASSQYVLAGGLGGQETQYF. DNA of the CDR3: TGCGCCAGCAGTCAATACGTACTAGCGGGAGGCCTCGGGGGCCAAGAGACCCAGTACTTC.

The rearrangement uses TRBV11-2 and TRBJ2-7; possible D gene TRBD1, 5 bases. This CDR3 has 12 residues. V gave up 5 bases and J gave up 6 bases, with 11 bases separating them. Germline CDR1 reads SGHAT; CDR2 reads FQNNGV. CDR3 DNA: TGTGCCAGCAGCCACCGCCAGGGCGAGCAGTACTTC. This codes for CASSHRQGEQYF.

The chain employs TRBV20-1 and TRBJ1-1; D is undetermined. Trimming removed 2 bases at V and 1 base at J, with 11 bases between. The CDR3 is made up of 14 amino acids. The germline CDR1 and CDR2 sequences are DFQATT and SNEGSKA (reference sequence). CDR3 in DNA: TGCAGTGCTAGAACCGGGAACCAGAACACTGAAGCTTTCTTT. This translates into CSARTGNQNTEAFF.

The chain links TRBV7-9 to TRBJ2-7, with TRBD1 as a possible D gene (6 bases). The ends were cut back, 5 bases at V and 1 base at J, with 12 bases in the middle. The CDR3 is made up of 14 amino acids. The germline V gene has CDR1 SEHNR and CDR2 FQNEAQ (reference sequence). The CDR3, as DNA: TGTGCCAGCAGCCGCCGACAGGCATCCTACGAGCAGTACTTC. It is translated as CASSRRQASYEQYF.

This chain links TRBV13 with TRBJ2-1; 7 nucleotides align to TRBD2. This CDR3 is 15 amino acids long. The V gene end was trimmed by 2 bases and the J gene end by 10 bases; junction bases not matched to a gene: 11. Germline V gene data show CDR1 as PRHDT and CDR2 as FYEKMQ (reference sequence). CDR3 coding DNA: TGTGCCAGCAGCTTAATAGTGGGAGGGCCGGGGGAGCAGTTCTTC. Encoded protein: CASSLIVGGPGEQFF.

The chain joins TRBV7-9 to TRBJ2-5, with 7 bases aligning to TRBD2. J was trimmed by 4 bases and V by 8 bases; bases with no gene match: 10. Germline V gives CDR1 SEHNR, CDR2 FQNEAQ (reference sequence). The CDR3 runs to 14 residues. CDR3 sequence reads: CASDPGRLLETQYF. As DNA, the CDR3 is TGTGCCAGCGATCCCGGGAGGTTATTAGAGACCCAGTACTTC.

The V call is TRBV20-1, the J call TRBJ1-2; 9 nucleotides align to TRBD1. Germline values: CDR1 DFQATT, CDR2 SNEGSKA (reference sequence). V shed 6 bases and J 7 bases; nucleotides not matched to a gene: 9. The CDR3 is 13 residues long. DNA for the CDR3: TGCAGTGCGGCCGGGGACAGGGTCGTTGGCTACACCTTC. It yields the protein CSAAGDRVVGYTF.

In its sample, this clonotype was seen once. J is TRBJ2-5 and V is TRBV6-1; D is unclear. V was trimmed by 7 bases and J by 1 base, leaving 7 bases between them. In germline, CDR1 is MNHNS, CDR2 SASEGT. The CDR3 has 12 amino acids. CDR3 in amino acids: CASNDPQETQYF. The CDR3 bases are TGTGCCAGCAATGACCCCCAAGAGACCCAGTACTTC.

The V call is TRBV19, the J call TRBJ1-3; D remains unclear. The germline V gene has CDR1 LNHDA and CDR2 SQIVND (reference sequence). The CDR3 runs to 15 residues. V lost 6 bases and J lost 0, with 12 bases in between. In DNA, the CDR3 is TGTGCCAGTAGGAAGCTCGGGTCCTCTGGAAACACCATATATTTT. It translates to CASRKLGSSGNTIYF.

The V gene is TRBV20-1, the J gene TRBJ1-2; TRBD1 aligns across 7 bases. Germline V lookup: CDR1 DFQATT, CDR2 SNEGSKA (reference sequence). The CDR3 runs 15 residues. J gave up 0 bases and V 4 bases, and 8 bases lay outside the gene matches. CDR3 DNA sequence: TGCAGTGCTACATCCCGGGACAGAGCTAACTATGGCTACACCTTC. Translating it yields CSATSRDRANYGYTF.

This clonotype was counted a few times. The chain has TRBV27 and TRBJ2-1; 9 nucleotides agree with TRBD2. This CDR3 has 17 amino acids. CDR1 and CDR2 (germline): MNHEY, SMNVEV (reference sequence). V lost 2 bases to trimming and J lost 6 bases; unmatched junction nucleotides: 11. In DNA form, the CDR3 reads TGTGCCAGCAGTTTAGGCGGGAGGGCCATGGGATTCAATGAGCAGTTCTTC. The encoded protein is CASSLGGRAMGFNEQFF.

This chain links TRBV5-6 with TRBJ1-3; D might be TRBD1 (6 bases). Germline assignment: CDR1 SGHDT and CDR2 YYEEEE. This CDR3 has 16 residues. V dropped 4 bases and J dropped 0 bases, with 14 bases sitting between them. The CDR3 bases are TGTGCCAGCAGCGTGAGAGGGACATCCTCTGGAAACACCATATATTTT. It translates to CASSVRGTSSGNTIYF.

V is TRBV20-1 and J is TRBJ1-2; possible D gene TRBD1, 5 bases. Trimming shortened V by 1 base and J by 8 bases, and 14 bases separated the two germline ends. The CDR3 loop spans 13 amino acids. Germline V lookup: CDR1 DFQATT, CDR2 SNEGSKA (reference sequence). CDR3 residues: CSARVVGARGYTF. The CDR3 region has the DNA TGCAGTGCTAGAGTTGTTGGGGCGAGGGGCTACACCTTC.

The chain combines TRBV20-1 with TRBJ1-1; no clear D gene. The V end was cut by 0 bases, the J end by 1 base, with 6 bases between. This CDR3 region has 13 residues. The V gene's germline CDR1 is DFQATT and CDR2 SNEGSKA (reference sequence). The CDR3 region has the DNA TGCAGTGCTAGAGAGGTCCCGAACACTGAAGCTTTCTTT. As protein: CSAREVPNTEAFF.

This clonotype was seen just once. The J gene is TRBJ1-2, the V gene TRBV7-2; 10 nucleotides align to TRBD1. Germline V gene sequence: CDR1 SGHTA, CDR2 FQGNSA. Germline trimming cut 6 bases from V and 4 bases from J; bases unmatched to any gene: 8. This CDR3 spans 15 amino acids. The CDR3 is CASSPTGTGAYGYTF. The CDR3 DNA sequence: TGTGCCAGCAGTCCAACCGGGACAGGGGCCTATGGCTACACCTTC.

This chain links TRBV20-1 with TRBJ2-3; 8 bases are a match to TRBD2. Germline V CDR1 and CDR2: DFQATT, SNEGSKA (reference sequence). The CDR3 runs 13 residues. V shed 6 bases, J shed 6 bases, and the junction held 8 bases outside the gene matches. The CDR3 bases are TGCAGTGCAAGCGGGACTAGTGTGGATACGCAGTATTTT. It yields the protein CSASGTSVDTQYF.

V is TRBV29-1 and J is TRBJ1-2, with TRBD1 as a possible D gene (5 bases). The CDR3 totals 14 residues. Germline CDR1 reads SQVTM; CDR2 reads ANQGSEA. V was clipped by 0 bases and J by 3 bases, with 11 bases between them. CDR3 in amino acids: CSVEDGAGDYGYTF. CDR3 sequence (DNA): TGCAGCGTTGAAGACGGGGCCGGGGACTATGGCTACACCTTC.